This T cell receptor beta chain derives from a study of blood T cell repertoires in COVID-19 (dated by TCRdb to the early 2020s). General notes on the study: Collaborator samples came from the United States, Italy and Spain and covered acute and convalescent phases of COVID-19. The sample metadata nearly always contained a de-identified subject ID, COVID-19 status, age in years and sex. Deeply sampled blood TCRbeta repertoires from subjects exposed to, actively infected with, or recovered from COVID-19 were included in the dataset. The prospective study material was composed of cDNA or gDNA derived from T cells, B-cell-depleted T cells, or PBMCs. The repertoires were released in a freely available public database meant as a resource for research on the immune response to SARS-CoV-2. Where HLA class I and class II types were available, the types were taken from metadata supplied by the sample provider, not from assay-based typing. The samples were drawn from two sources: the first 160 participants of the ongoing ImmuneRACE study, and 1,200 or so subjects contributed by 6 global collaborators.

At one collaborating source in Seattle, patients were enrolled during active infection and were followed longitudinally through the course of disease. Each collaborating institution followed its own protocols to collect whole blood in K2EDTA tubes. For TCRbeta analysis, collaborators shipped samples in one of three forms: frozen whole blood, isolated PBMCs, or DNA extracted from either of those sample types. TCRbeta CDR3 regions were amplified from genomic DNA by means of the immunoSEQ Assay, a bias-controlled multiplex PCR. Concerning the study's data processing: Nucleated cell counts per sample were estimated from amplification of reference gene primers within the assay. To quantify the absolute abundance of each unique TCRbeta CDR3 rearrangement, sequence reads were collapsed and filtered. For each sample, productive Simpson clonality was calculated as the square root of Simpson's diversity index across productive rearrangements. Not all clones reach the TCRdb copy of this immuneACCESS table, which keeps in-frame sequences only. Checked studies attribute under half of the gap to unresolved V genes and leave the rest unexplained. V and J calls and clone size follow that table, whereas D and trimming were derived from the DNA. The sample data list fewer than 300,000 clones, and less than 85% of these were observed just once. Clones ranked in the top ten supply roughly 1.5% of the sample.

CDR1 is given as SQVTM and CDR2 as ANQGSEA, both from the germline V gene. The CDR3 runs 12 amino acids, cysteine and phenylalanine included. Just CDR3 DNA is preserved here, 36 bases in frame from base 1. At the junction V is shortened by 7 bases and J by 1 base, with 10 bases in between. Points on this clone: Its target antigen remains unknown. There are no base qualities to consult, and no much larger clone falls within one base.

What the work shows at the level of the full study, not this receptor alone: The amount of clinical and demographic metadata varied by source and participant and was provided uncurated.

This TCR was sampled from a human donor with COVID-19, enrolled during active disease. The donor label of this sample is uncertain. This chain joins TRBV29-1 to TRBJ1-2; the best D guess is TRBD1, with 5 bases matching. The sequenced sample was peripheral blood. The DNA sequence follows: TGCAGCGCAACGACAGTTAACTATGGCTACACCTTC. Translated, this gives CSATTVNYGYTF.